The 21 T cell receptor beta chains listed next were all sequenced from one sample in a study of graft-versus-host responses after intestinal transplantation. Their specific antigens are unknown. The method was immunoSEQ multiplex PCR; TCRdb's version includes in-frame clones alone and lacks a portion of them. The repertoire includes some 110,000 clones, around nine tenths of them detected once, and about 0.2% sits in the top ten. Sequencing was performed on unstimulated CD4+ T cells sorted from spleen or lymph node cells, taken before transplant. Receptors were obtained from a human donor who was the organ donor for an intestinal transplant.

This chain links TRBV5-1 with TRBJ1-2; 8 bases fit TRBD1. Losses at the gene ends were 4 bases for V and 0 bases for J; bases not matched to a gene: 5. The CDR3 contains 15 residues. The germline V gene encodes CDR1 SGHRS and CDR2 YFSETQ. The CDR3 coding sequence is TGCGCCAGCAGCCTGGACAGGGATTCTAACTATGGCTACACCTTC. This codes for CASSLDRDSNYGYTF. Looking up the rest from reference TRBV5-1 and TRBJ1-2 gives the full variable domain: KAGVTQTPRYLIKTRGQQVTLSCSPISGHRSVSWYQQTPGQGLQFLFEYFSETQRNKGNFPGRFSGRQFSNSRSEMNVSTLELGDSALYLCASSLDRDSNYGYTFGSGTRLTVV.

This rearrangement joins TRBV7-9 to TRBJ1-2; 9 positions match TRBD1. The CDR3 runs to 16 residues. CDR1 and CDR2 from the germline V gene are SEHNR and FQNEAQ (reference sequence). Trimming cost V 5 bases and J 6 bases; bases outside gene matches: 13. For the CDR3, the DNA is TGTGCCAGCAGCCACAATCCGGGACAGGGAGTTGATGGCTACACCTTC. Its protein product is CASSHNPGQGVDGYTF. The full variable domain, its missing parts supplied by reference TRBV7-9 and TRBJ1-2, is DTGVSQNPRHKITKRGQNVTFRCDPISEHNRLYWYRQTLGQGPEFLTYFQNEAQLEKSRLLSDRFSAERPKGSFSTLEIQRTEQGDSAMYLCASSHNPGQGVDGYTFGSGTRLTVV.

The chain joins TRBV5-1 to TRBJ1-2; TRBD1 agrees at 12 bases. The germline V gene encodes CDR1 SGHRS and CDR2 YFSETQ. V lost 0 bases to trimming and J lost 7 bases; unmatched junction nucleotides: 7. This CDR3 comprises 16 residues. CDR3 in DNA: TGCGCCAGCAGCTTGGCCGGGGACAGGGGGCTAGGTGGCTACACCTTC. It is translated as CASSLAGDRGLGGYTF.

The chain joins TRBV6-5 to TRBJ1-5; the D is unclear. V lost 5 bases and J lost 4, with 6 bases in between. Germline values: CDR1 MNHEY, CDR2 SVGAGI. This CDR3 contains 12 residues. CDR3 amino acids: CASSRPNQPQHF. CDR3 DNA: TGTGCCAGCAGTCGACCTAATCAGCCCCAGCATTTT.

This clone appeared a single time. The chain recombines TRBV28 with TRBJ2-1; 7 bases map to TRBD2. The CDR3 extends over 17 amino acids. The trim removed 4 bases at V and 0 bases at J, leaving 9 bases unmatched. CDR1 is MDHEN, CDR2 SYDVKM, per germline. This chain's CDR3 is CASSSPSGGSSYNEQFF. CDR3 sequence (DNA): TGTGCCAGCAGTTCCCCCTCTGGCGGGAGCTCCTACAATGAGCAGTTCTTC.

About this clone: A read error may account for a junction end that differs from germline. The chain links TRBV23-1 to TRBJ2-7; no clear D gene. TRBV23-1 is labeled an ORF, and its function is uncertain. This CDR3 is built from 15 residues. CDR3 amino acids: CASSQGWVSSYEQYF. The CDR3, as DNA: TGTGCCAGCAGCCAAGGCTGGGTAAGCTCCTACGAGCAGTACTTC.

This chain links TRBV4-1 with TRBJ2-2; D gene unclear. Germline CDR1 and CDR2: MGHRA and YSYEKL. Trimming removed 3 bases at V and 6 bases at J, with 5 bases between. The CDR3 consists of 12 residues. CDR3 nucleotide sequence: TGCGCCAGCAGCCACCCGGCCGGGGAGCTGTTTTTT. It encodes CASSHPAGELFF.

The chain is built from TRBV12-1 and TRBJ2-3; the D call TRBD2 from the table was never checked on the DNA. TRBV12-1 is annotated as a pseudogene. The CDR3 consists of 19 residues. The CDR3 DNA reads TGTGCCAGCAGCCCCAGAGAAACTATAGCGGGAAAGAGGACAGATACGCAGTATTTT. It encodes CASSPRETIAGKRTDTQYF.

This clone was observed a handful of times. The chain couples TRBV6-1 to TRBJ1-2, with D possibly being TRBD1 (5 bases). V lost 6 bases to trimming and J lost 6 bases, with 8 bases between them. The germline gives CDR1 MNHNS, CDR2 SASEGT. The CDR3 sequence is 11 residues long. CDR3: CASRVGDGYTF. The CDR3 DNA is TGTGCCAGCAGAGTAGGGGATGGCTACACCTTC.

This chain links TRBV2 with TRBJ2-1; no clear D. Trimming removed 9 bases at V and 5 bases at J, with 11 bases between. The CDR3 runs to 12 residues. The germline CDR1 and CDR2 sequences are SNHLY and FYNNEI. DNA for the CDR3: TGTGCCAGTCGGGCAGACGACAATGAGCAGTTCTTC. Encoded protein: CASRADDNEQFF.

The chain carries TRBV28 and TRBJ2-1, with a tentative D call TRBD2 (5 bases). The V end was cut by 4 bases, the J end by 5 bases, with 15 bases between. This CDR3 is built from 15 residues. Germline lookup yields CDR1 MDHEN and CDR2 SYDVKM. For the CDR3, the DNA is TGTGCCAGCAGTTCCCCGTCCGGACTCAACAATGAGCAGTTCTTC. Translating gives CASSSPSGLNNEQFF. The variable domain in full, with the rest retrieved from reference TRBV28 and TRBJ2-1, is DVKVTQSSRYLVKRTGEKVFLECVQDMDHENMFWYRQDPGLGLRLIYFSYDVKMKEKGDIPEGYSVSREKKERFSLILESASTNQTSMYLCASSSPSGLNNEQFFGPGTRLTVL.

The rearrangement links TRBV5-1 to TRBJ2-5; a possible D gene is TRBD2 (6 bases). CDR3 length equals 14 residues. With 5 bases removed from V and 5 bases from J, the gap between germline ends came to 16 bases. Germline loops: CDR1 SGHRS, CDR2 YFSETQ. The CDR3: CASRVQGGAETQYF. The CDR3 DNA is TGCGCCAGCAGGGTGCAGGGCGGGGCGGAGACCCAGTACTTC.

V gene TRBV5-1 combines with J gene TRBJ2-7; D may be TRBD1 or TRBD2 (5 bases each). V lost 4 bases, J lost 1 base, and 15 bases lay in between. The CDR3 has 15 amino acids. Germline V gene sequence: CDR1 SGHRS, CDR2 YFSETQ. CDR3 bases: TGCGCCAGCAGCGCGCAGGGACGGACTTCCTACGAGCAGTACTTC. Its translation is CASSAQGRTSYEQYF. The full variable domain, completed using reference TRBV5-1 and TRBJ2-7, is KAGVTQTPRYLIKTRGQQVTLSCSPISGHRSVSWYQQTPGQGLQFLFEYFSETQRNKGNFPGRFSGRQFSNSRSEMNVSTLELGDSALYLCASSAQGRTSYEQYFGPGTRLTVT.

V is TRBV9 and J is TRBJ2-6; D is uncertain. This CDR3 has 14 residues. Germline-derived CDR1 and CDR2 are SGDLS and YYNGEE. V gave up 4 bases and J gave up 4 bases, with 9 bases separating them. CDR3 protein: CASSPQSGANVLTF. CDR3 nucleotides: TGTGCCAGCAGCCCGCAGTCCGGGGCCAACGTCCTGACTTTC.

The chain uses TRBV4-1 and TRBJ1-4, with D hard to call. Trimming took 5 bases from V and 4 from J, leaving 8 bases between them. Germline assignment: CDR1 MGHRA and CDR2 YSYEKL. The CDR3 spans 13 residues. CDR3 sequence reads: CASSVRSNEKLFF. The CDR3 DNA reads as TGCGCCAGCAGCGTAAGAAGTAATGAAAAACTGTTTTTT.

This sequence joins TRBV7-9 and TRBJ2-3, with 7 bases fitting TRBD1. The J segment lost 1 base and the V segment lost 10 bases, leaving 8 bases of the junction unmatched. The CDR3 loop spans 14 amino acids. Germline values: CDR1 SEHNR, CDR2 FQNEAQ (reference sequence). This CDR3 is CATDDRARTDTQYF. The CDR3 DNA follows: TGTGCCACGGACGACAGGGCGCGCACAGATACGCAGTATTTT. The full variable domain, completed using reference TRBV7-9 and TRBJ2-3, is DTGVSQNPRHKITKRGQNVTFRCDPISEHNRLYWYRQTLGQGPEFLTYFQNEAQLEKSRLLSDRFSAERPKGSFSTLEIQRTEQGDSAMYLCATDDRARTDTQYFGPGTRLTVL.

The chain links TRBV9 to TRBJ1-1; D might be TRBD1 (5 bases). The V end was cut by 3 bases, the J end by 5 bases, with 14 bases between. CDR1 and CDR2 from the germline V gene are SGDLS and YYNGEE. There are 14 residues in the CDR3. CDR3 nucleotides: TGTGCCAGCAGCGGAAGTGGGGGATGGACTGAAGCTTTCTTT. This codes for CASSGSGGWTEAFF.

The chain has TRBV5-5 and TRBJ2-2, with TRBD2 matching over 14 bases. The CDR3 has 16 residues. The germline V gene has CDR1 SGHKS and CDR2 YYEKEE (reference sequence). Germline trimming cut 3 bases from V and 5 bases from J; bases unmatched to any gene: 3. CDR3 in amino acids: CASSWTSGRRTGELFF. Here the CDR3 DNA reads TGTGCCAGCAGCTGGACTAGCGGGAGGCGGACCGGGGAGCTGTTTTTT.

The chain recombines TRBV7-2 with TRBJ2-7; D remains ambiguous. The V gene's germline CDR1 is SGHTA and CDR2 FQGNSA. CDR3 length: 13 amino acids. V was cut by 6 bases and J by 2 bases, with 11 bases left in between. This chain's CDR3 is CASRRTGAYEQYF. The CDR3 DNA reads as TGTGCCAGCAGGCGTACGGGTGCCTACGAGCAGTACTTC.

The genes are TRBV29-1 and TRBJ1-2; D unresolved. The ends were cut back, 5 bases at V and 1 base at J, with 5 bases in the middle. Germline CDR1 SQVTM, CDR2 ANQGSEA. There are 11 residues in the CDR3. CDR3 in amino acids: CSVYNNYGYTF. The DNA of the CDR3 is TGCAGCGTTTATAATAACTATGGCTACACCTTC. Full variable domain (rest looked up from reference TRBV29-1 and TRBJ1-2): SAVISQKPSRDICQRGTSLTIQCQVDSQVTMMFWYRQQPGQSLTLIATANQGSEATYESGFVIDKFPISRPNLTFSTLTVSNMSPEDSSIYLCSVYNNYGYTFGSGTRLTVV.

The V call is TRBV9, the J call TRBJ2-3; D call uncertain. Trimming left V 3 bases short and J 2 bases short, with 10 bases between. CDR3 length equals 14 residues. Germline CDR1 reads SGDLS; CDR2 reads YYNGEE. The CDR3 protein is CASSATTFTDTQYF. The CDR3 DNA follows: TGTGCCAGCAGCGCCACTACCTTCACAGATACGCAGTATTTT.